Listed here are 21 T cell receptor beta chains from one sample, sequenced in a study of CD8 T cells in ankylosing spondylitis. Study observations and caveats: Characteristic, it appeared, of ankylosing spondylitis blood was a TCR beta motif of about eight highly homologous variants.

No antigen has been assigned to these receptors. TCRdb redid the calling of the 5' RACE reads with MiXCR, one entry per CDR3 protein. The table lists about 500,000 distinct CDR3 sequences, over 9.5% of them singletons, with approximately 7% in the top ten. Sequenced: blood, either unsorted or a sorted T cell fraction (not recorded which). The receptors come from a male donor with ankylosing spondylitis.

This clonotype appeared many times. The CDR3 sequence is CASSLEHGPSPKQFF. The DNA for the CDR3 is TGTGCCAGCAGCTTAGAACACGGACCGTCTCCAAAGCAGTTCTTC. V and J are TRBV7-6 and TRBJ2-1; no clear D gene. Between the trimmed V and J ends, which lost 1 base and 11 bases, there was a span of 18 bases. The V gene's germline CDR1 is SGHVS and CDR2 FNYEAQ. This CDR3 is built from 15 residues.

This sequence joins TRBV7-8 and TRBJ2-1; D not certain. The CDR3 is made up of 13 amino acids. Trimming pared 2 bases from V and 9 bases from J, leaving 11 bases between. Per the germline V gene, CDR1 is SGHVS and CDR2 is FQNEAQ. The CDR3 nucleotides read TGTGCCAGCAGCTTATATCAGGTCAGTGAGCAGTTCTTC. Amino acid sequence: CASSLYQVSEQFF.

This clonotype has more than one count but fewer than ten. V is TRBV12-3 or TRBV12-4 and J is TRBJ2-1, with D unclear. Trimming removed 6 bases at V and 3 bases at J, with 15 bases between. CDR3 length: 15 amino acids. CDR3 amino acids: CASRFGPSDYNEQFF. DNA for the CDR3: TGTGCCAGCAGATTTGGACCTTCGGACTACAATGAGCAGTTCTTC.

The rearrangement links TRBV3-1 to TRBJ2-5, with 7 bases that match TRBD2. The CDR3 has 18 amino acids. Germline V gene lookup returns CDR1 LGHDT and CDR2 YNNKEL (reference sequence). The V segment lost 4 bases and the J segment 4 bases; nucleotides outside the gene matches: 18. CDR3 sequence: CASSPARHQRDLSETQYF. The CDR3 DNA is TGTGCCAGCAGCCCCGCTAGACACCAGCGGGACCTGTCAGAGACCCAGTACTTC.

This clonotype occurred a few times. This chain connects TRBV20-1 to TRBJ1-1; no firm D call. In germline, CDR1 is DFQATT, CDR2 SNEGSKA (reference sequence). The germline V and J ends were trimmed by 3 bases and 3 bases, with 14 bases remaining between them. The CDR3 loop spans 14 amino acids. The CDR3 spells CSASNPVVDTEAFF. DNA for the CDR3: TGCAGTGCTAGCAATCCGGTTGTTGACACTGAAGCTTTCTTT.

The J gene is TRBJ2-6, the V gene TRBV12-3 or TRBV12-4, with D perhaps matching TRBD1 or TRBD2 (5 bases each). V lost 3 bases to trimming and J lost 1 base, with 7 bases between them. There are 15 residues in the CDR3. The CDR3 DNA follows: TGTGCCAGCAGTTTTTGGGGGTCTGGGGCCAACGTCCTGACTTTC. Its translation is CASSFWGSGANVLTF.

This clonotype appeared a few times. The J gene is TRBJ1-1, the V gene TRBV12-3 or TRBV12-4; 11 bases map to TRBD1. The CDR3 consists of 17 residues. Germline trimming cut 3 bases from V and 0 bases from J; bases unmatched to any gene: 6. CDR3 DNA sequence: TGTGCCAGCAGTTTCACAGGACAGGGGGCGATGAACACTGAAGCTTTCTTT. Translated, it gives CASSFTGQGAMNTEAFF.

This clonotype was seen a handful of times. The genes are TRBV9 and TRBJ2-2, with D unclear. V was trimmed by 9 bases and J by 2 bases, leaving 11 bases between them. CDR3 length equals 13 residues. Germline V CDR1 and CDR2: SGDLS, YYNGEE. For the CDR3, the DNA is TGTGCCACCTCAAGGACCAACACCGGGGAGCTGTTTTTT. Amino acids: CATSRTNTGELFF.

This clonotype was seen at least ten times. V usage is TRBV7-8 and J usage is TRBJ2-4, with 7 bases fitting TRBD2. Germline V gene data show CDR1 as SGHVS and CDR2 as FQNEAQ. CDR3 length: 15 residues. Trimming cost V 3 bases and J 8 bases; bases outside gene matches: 10. DNA of the CDR3: TGTGCCAGCAGCTTGTTTCGGACTAGGCAGGACATTCAGTACTTC. Translated, it gives CASSLFRTRQDIQYF. Variable domain in full (rest from reference TRBV7-8 and TRBJ2-4): GAGVSQSPRYKVAKRGQDVALRCDPISGHVSLFWYQQALGQGPEFLTYFQNEAQLDKSGLPSDRFFAERPEGSVSTLKIQRTQQEDSAVYLCASSLFRTRQDIQYFGAGTRLSVL.

This clonotype turned up a few times. The chain recombines TRBV20-1 with TRBJ1-5, with a tentative D call TRBD1 (5 bases). Trimming stripped 1 base from V and 2 bases from J, with 15 bases between. CDR3 size: 16 residues. The germline CDR1 and CDR2 sequences are DFQATT and SNEGSKA (reference sequence). CDR3 DNA sequence: TGCAGTGCTAGAGCTCCGGGCAGGGCGGGCAATCAGCCCCAGCATTTT. Translated, it gives CSARAPGRAGNQPQHF.

This clonotype was seen more than once but under ten times. The chain is built from TRBV12-3 or TRBV12-4 and TRBJ1-2; the D is unclear. With 1 base removed from V and 10 bases from J, the gap between germline ends came to 10 bases. The CDR3 covers 12 residues. CDR3: CASSLGSVTYTF. The CDR3, as DNA: TGTGCCAGCAGTTTAGGATCCGTTACCTACACCTTC.

The CDR3 DNA follows: TGTGCCAGCATCGTAGGCGCGGGTAGGGAGACCCAGTACTTC. This sequence encodes CASIVGAGRETQYF. V is TRBV7-2 and J is TRBJ2-5; maybe TRBD2 (5 bases). The V gene's germline CDR1 is SGHTA and CDR2 FQGNSA. This CDR3 comprises 14 residues. V dropped 7 bases and J dropped 5 bases, with 17 bases sitting between them.

The rearrangement uses TRBV5-1 and TRBJ1-2; D is undetermined. Germline CDR1 and CDR2: SGHRS and YFSETQ. This CDR3 has 14 amino acids. V lost 0 bases and J lost 4, with 10 bases in between. The CDR3 loop reads CASSLEAEPYGYTF. CDR3 sequence (DNA): TGCGCCAGCAGCTTGGAGGCGGAACCCTATGGCTACACCTTC.

This clonotype turned up a few times. The J gene is TRBJ1-5, the V gene TRBV20-1, with 10 positions matching TRBD1. V lost 6 bases, J lost 12 bases, and 11 bases stayed unmatched. The CDR3 loop spans 13 amino acids. Germline V gene sequence: CDR1 DFQATT, CDR2 SNEGSKA (reference sequence). CDR3 region: CSAPDRGQDRQHF. DNA of the CDR3: TGCAGTGCCCCAGACAGGGGGCAAGATCGCCAGCATTTT.

This clonotype has a count of ten or more. The DNA for the CDR3 is TGCGCCAGCAGCACATTACTAGCGGAGGGGACAGATACGCAGTATTTT. Encoded protein: CASSTLLAEGTDTQYF. J is TRBJ2-3 and V is TRBV5-1, with 8 bases fitting TRBD2. The CDR3 consists of 16 residues. Germline CDR1 is SGHRS and CDR2 is YFSETQ. Unmatched junction bases numbered 10, after V lost 4 bases and J lost 3 bases.

This clonotype was counted only a few times. The chain couples TRBV11-3 to TRBJ2-1; TRBD2 aligns across 10 bases. V was clipped by 1 base and J by 10 bases; unmatched bases: 10. Germline loops: CDR1 SGHNT, CDR2 YENEEA. The CDR3 consists of 16 residues. CDR3 sequence (DNA): TGTGCCAGCAGCTTAGTAGCGGGAGGTAGTGGACCCGAGCAGTTCTTC. This encodes CASSLVAGGSGPEQFF.

The genes are TRBV20-1 and TRBJ2-3; no firm D call. Germline loops: CDR1 DFQATT, CDR2 SNEGSKA (reference sequence). V gave up 3 bases and J gave up 0 bases, with 10 bases separating them. This CDR3 spans 14 amino acids. DNA of the CDR3: TGCAGTGCTAGGGGTGATACAAGCACAGATACGCAGTATTTT. Translation: CSARGDTSTDTQYF.

This sequence joins TRBV20-1 and TRBJ2-7; 15 bases agree with TRBD2. In germline, CDR1 is DFQATT, CDR2 SNEGSKA (reference sequence). The CDR3 spans 14 residues. Trimming took 4 bases from V and 7 from J; bases not matched to a gene: 5. CDR3 amino acids: CSATGLAGGGEQYF. Here the CDR3 DNA reads TGCAGTGCTACGGGACTAGCGGGAGGAGGTGAGCAGTACTTC.

This clonotype showed up just a few times. The CDR3 DNA reads as TGTGCCTGGAGCGTAGGACTAGAAATCAATGAGCAGTTCTTC. The encoded protein is CAWSVGLEINEQFF. The chain couples TRBV30 to TRBJ2-1; 7 nucleotides align to TRBD2. Germline V lookup: CDR1 GTSNPN, CDR2 SVGIG (reference sequence). This CDR3 spans 14 amino acids. The trim removed 3 bases at V and 6 bases at J, leaving 8 bases unmatched.

The gene calls are TRBV9 and TRBJ1-2; 8 bases map to TRBD1. Germline V lookup: CDR1 SGDLS, CDR2 YYNGEE. This CDR3 is 14 amino acids long. V shed 4 bases, J shed 4 bases, and the junction held 6 bases outside the gene matches. DNA of the CDR3: TGTGCCAGCAGCCTCCAGGACAGGGCCTATGGCTACACCTTC. Protein product: CASSLQDRAYGYTF.

This clonotype was counted many times. The chain carries TRBV10-3 and TRBJ1-3; no firm D call. Trimming stripped 0 bases from V and 0 bases from J, with 9 bases between. Germline V lookup: CDR1 ENHRY, CDR2 SYGVKD. CDR3 length: 16 residues. CDR3 in DNA: TGTGCCATCAGTGAGTCGGGAACTAGCTCTGGAAACACCATATATTTT. Translating it yields CAISESGTSSGNTIYF.